Presented here are 6 T cell receptor beta chains from one specimen sequenced in a study of blood T cell repertoires in COVID-19. The assay was immunoSEQ multiplex PCR, and TCRdb's table has in-frame clones only and misses some. This sample carries tens of thousands of clones, approximately 84% of them seen once, and the ten largest clones take more than 12%. Sequencing input: peripheral blood. The receptor set was obtained from a human donor in a cohort sampled during active COVID-19.

This sequence joins TRBV6-5 and TRBJ1-2; D call uncertain. Trimming removed 2 bases at V and 4 bases at J, with 14 bases between. The CDR3 is 15 residues long. Germline loops: CDR1 MNHEY, CDR2 SVGAGI. CDR3 DNA: TGTGCCAGCAGTTACCGGGAGAAAGCAGGCTATGGCTACACCTTC. The encoded protein is CASSYREKAGYGYTF.

The chain joins TRBV19 to TRBJ2-5; 9 nucleotides line up with TRBD1. Germline-derived CDR1 and CDR2 are LNHDA and SQIVND (reference sequence). V shed 4 bases and J 5 bases; nucleotides not matched to a gene: 8. This CDR3 is 15 amino acids long. This CDR3 reads CASSTPGTGLETQYF. CDR3 coding DNA: TGTGCCAGTAGTACCCCAGGGACAGGGTTGGAGACCCAGTACTTC.

V usage is TRBV7-2 and J usage is TRBJ2-1, with a tentative D call TRBD1 (5 bases). V was pared by 3 bases and J by 7 bases, with 10 bases between. In germline, CDR1 is SGHTA, CDR2 FQGNSA. The CDR3 totals 13 residues. CDR3 sequence (DNA): TGTGCCAGCAGCTTGGCCAGGGAAAATGAGCAGTTCTTC. Translated, it gives CASSLARENEQFF.

The chain joins TRBV10-3 to TRBJ1-3; TRBD1 agrees at 7 bases. Germline V CDR1 and CDR2: ENHRY, SYGVKD. The CDR3 loop spans 16 amino acids. J was trimmed by 3 bases and V by 2 bases; bases with no gene match: 7. The CDR3 nucleotides read TGTGCCATCAGTGAGCCCGAGACAGGGAATGGAAACACCATATATTTT. This codes for CAISEPETGNGNTIYF.

V usage is TRBV28 and J usage is TRBJ2-7; TRBD1 matches at 7 bases. V gave up 5 bases and J gave up 5 bases; unmatched junction bases: 12. Germline CDR1 MDHEN, CDR2 SYDVKM. The CDR3 length is 15 residues. The chain's CDR3 is CASSPLDRDWDEQYF. Written as DNA, the CDR3 is TGTGCCAGCAGTCCCCTAGACAGGGATTGGGACGAGCAGTACTTC. Full variable domain (remainder filled in from reference TRBV28 and TRBJ2-7): DVKVTQSSRYLVKRTGEKVFLECVQDMDHENMFWYRQDPGLGLRLIYFSYDVKMKEKGDIPEGYSVSREKKERFSLILESASTNQTSMYLCASSPLDRDWDEQYFGPGTRLTVT.

The CDR3 DNA sequence: TGCGCCAGCAGCCTGGACAGTTTGAACACTGAAGCTTTCTTT. This gives the protein CASSLDSLNTEAFF. The rearrangement uses TRBV5-1 and TRBJ1-1, with a weak D call TRBD1 (6 bases). V was trimmed by 4 bases and J by 0 bases, leaving 10 bases between them. Per germline, CDR1 SGHRS and CDR2 YFSETQ. The CDR3 length is 14 residues.